Below, one TCR beta chain is given with its context. This record comes from a study of blood T cell repertoires in COVID-19. Repertoires were generated with immunoSEQ multiplex PCR, while TCRdb's copy carries only in-frame clones and drops some. The profile shows 100,000 to 150,000 clones, roughly three quarters of them singletons. The specimen was peripheral blood. This clonotype was sampled from a man between 35 and 55 years old with active or convalescent COVID-19.

CDR3 nucleotides: TGTGCCAGCAGTTTCCTCCCCCCGGGACTAGCGGGAGGATACGAGCAGTACTTC. It yields the protein CASSFLPPGLAGGYEQYF. This sequence joins TRBV27 and TRBJ2-7, with TRBD2 matching over 15 bases. The CDR3 totals 18 residues. CDR1 is MNHEY and CDR2 is SMNVEV in the germline V gene (reference sequence). V trimming: 3 bases; J trimming: 4 bases; junction bases outside the gene matches: 10.